This is a list of T cell receptor beta chains from one sample in a study of blood T cell repertoires in COVID-19. Generated by immunoSEQ multiplex PCR, the TCRdb table keeps only in-frame clones and is missing some. The table has hundreds of thousands of clones, about nine tenths seen once. Input material: peripheral blood. The receptors stem from a woman aged 50 to 60 with COVID-19, enrolled during active disease. Both conserved end residues are part of each CDR3. Each record gives: clone size, V gene, D gene, J gene, CDR3 protein, CDR3 DNA. The D gene is left open where the match is weak. The size of a clone is reported for some rows only, either as once, few or many, or as a class for expanded clones.

few,TRBV18,.,TRBJ1-1,CASSSQGSNAEAFF,TGTGCCAGCTCATCTCAGGGGAGTAACGCTGAAGCTTTCTTT
.,TRBV24-1,.,TRBJ2-5,CATSDPLETQYF,TGTGCCACCAGTGACCCACTAGAGACCCAGTACTTC
once,TRBV27,.,TRBJ2-3,CASSSYRDESTDTQYF,TGTGCCAGCAGTTCCTACAGGGATGAGAGCACAGATACGCAGTATTTT
.,TRBV19,.,TRBJ1-1,CASSPQGLNTEAFF,TGTGCCAGTAGTCCACAGGGCCTGAACACTGAAGCTTTCTTT
.,TRBV21-1,.,TRBJ2-7,CASSNLVGGGEQYF,TGTGCCAGCAGCAACTTGGTTGGGGGCGGCGAGCAGTACTTC
.,TRBV7-2,TRBD1,TRBJ1-1,CASSPDRGMNTEAFF,TGTGCCAGCAGCCCCGACAGGGGGATGAACACTGAAGCTTTCTTT
.,TRBV30,.,TRBJ2-6,CAANTPSGANVLTF,TGTGCCGCCAACACCCCTTCTGGGGCCAACGTCCTGACTTTC
.,TRBV5-5,.,TRBJ2-7,CASSKEVGGIYEQYF,TGTGCCAGCAGCAAAGAGGTAGGCGGGATCTACGAGCAGTACTTC
few,TRBV7-9,TRBD1,TRBJ1-1,CASSLGAGGGVNTEAFF,TGTGCCAGCAGCTTAGGTGCAGGGGGCGGGGTGAACACTGAAGCTTTCTTT
.,TRBV7-8,.,TRBJ1-1,CASSLGGWTMNTEAFF,TGTGCCAGCAGCTTGGGGGGGTGGACCATGAACACTGAAGCTTTCTTT
.,TRBV18,.,TRBJ1-3,CASSPLDTGDTIYF,TGTGCCAGCTCACCCTTGGACACGGGGGACACCATATATTTT
.,TRBV11-2,TRBD2,TRBJ2-3,CASSFGLAGGRSDTQYF,TGTGCCAGCAGCTTCGGACTAGCGGGAGGTAGATCAGATACGCAGTATTTT
.,TRBV29-1,TRBD2,TRBJ2-1,CSSTRASGISTYNEQFF,TGCAGCTCCACCCGGGCTAGCGGGATCTCAACGTACAATGAGCAGTTCTTC
.,TRBV24-1,TRBD2,TRBJ2-3,CATSDSLAGGPDTQYF,TGTGCCACCAGTGATTCACTAGCGGGAGGGCCAGATACGCAGTATTTT
.,TRBV10-3,.,TRBJ1-1,CAISQGTEAFF,TGTGCCATCAGTCAGGGCACTGAAGCTTTCTTT
few,TRBV15,TRBD1,TRBJ1-5,CATSRLDRRDQPQHF,TGTGCCACCAGCAGATTGGACAGGCGGGATCAGCCCCAGCATTTT
.,TRBV7-2,TRBD1,TRBJ2-1,CASSPGGTGFYEQFF,TGTGCCAGCAGCCCAGGGGGGACAGGGTTCTATGAGCAGTTCTTC
.,TRBV27,TRBD1,TRBJ2-5,CASSLLTTGGGKTQYF,TGTGCCAGCAGTTTATTAACCACAGGGGGTGGGAAGACCCAGTACTTC
.,TRBV6-5,.,TRBJ2-1,CASRRPSGAEQFF,TGTGCCAGCAGGCGCCCTAGTGGAGCTGAGCAGTTCTTC
once,TRBV11-2,TRBD1,TRBJ2-2,CASSLTGGGWTGELFF,TGTGCCAGCAGCTTGACAGGGGGCGGGTGGACCGGGGAGCTGTTTTTT
few,TRBV18,TRBD2,TRBJ2-2,CASSPRGVSGSNQNTGELFF,TGTGCCAGCTCACCACGTGGGGTTAGCGGGAGCAATCAGAACACCGGGGAGCTGTTTTTT
.,TRBV11-2,TRBD1,TRBJ1-1,CASSSSGQQNTEAFF,TGTGCCAGCAGCTCGTCGGGACAGCAGAACACTGAAGCTTTCTTT
.,TRBV18,.,TRBJ1-1,CASSPKDSMNTEAFF,TGTGCCAGCTCACCAAAGGACAGTATGAACACTGAAGCTTTCTTT
.,TRBV4-1,.,TRBJ2-5,CASSPWAGTQYF,TGCGCCAGCAGCCCTTGGGCGGGGACCCAGTACTTC